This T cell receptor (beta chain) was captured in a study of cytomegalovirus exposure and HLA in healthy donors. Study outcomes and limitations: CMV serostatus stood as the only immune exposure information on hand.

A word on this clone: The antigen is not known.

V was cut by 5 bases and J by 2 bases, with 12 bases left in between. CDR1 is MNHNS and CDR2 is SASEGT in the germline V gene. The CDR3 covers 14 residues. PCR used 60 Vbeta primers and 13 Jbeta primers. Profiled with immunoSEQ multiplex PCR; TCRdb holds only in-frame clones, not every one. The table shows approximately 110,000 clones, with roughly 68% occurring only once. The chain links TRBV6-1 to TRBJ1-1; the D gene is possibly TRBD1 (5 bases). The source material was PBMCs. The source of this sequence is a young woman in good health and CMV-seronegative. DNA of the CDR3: TGTGCCAGCAGTATCAGGGAGGGAAACACTGAAGCTTTCTTT. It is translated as CASSIREGNTEAFF.